Listed below are T cell receptor beta chains from one sample, sequenced in a study of spatial heterogeneity in lung cancer. TCRdb reprocessed the 5' RACE reads via MiXCR and lists one record per CDR3 protein. The sample has about 23,000 distinct CDR3 sequences; about 6% are singletons. Material: lung tumor tissue, obtained at surgery. The receptors here all came from a male donor with early-stage non-small cell lung cancer. Both conserved end residues are part of each CDR3. Fields, in order: V gene, J gene, CDR3 protein.

V: TRBV7-9
J: TRBJ1-6
CDR3: CASSQKAVGSPLHF

V: TRBV20-1
J: TRBJ1-1
CDR3: CSARDITRGQAFF

V: TRBV4-3
J: TRBJ1-3
CDR3: CASSQEPGNTIYF

V: TRBV29-1
J: TRBJ2-7
CDR3: CSARGTSGRASEQYF

V: TRBV6-2/TRBV6-3
J: TRBJ2-3
CDR3: CASSLPVKDTQYF

V: TRBV10-3
J: TRBJ1-5
CDR3: CAISKRDSNQPQHF

V: TRBV10-3
J: TRBJ1-4
CDR3: CAISESTGSNEKLFF

V: TRBV20-1
J: TRBJ2-3
CDR3: CSVHARNTDTQYF

V: TRBV5-4
J: TRBJ2-5
CDR3: CASSPQGRETQYF

V: TRBV5-1
J: TRBJ1-4
CDR3: CASSSDGEEKLFF

V: TRBV7-9
J: TRBJ1-2
CDR3: CASSLGTTYGYTF

V: TRBV2
J: TRBJ1-2
CDR3: CASRLTGTYGYTF

V: TRBV6-5
J: TRBJ2-4
CDR3: CASRTDRDGNIQYF

V: TRBV7-2
J: TRBJ1-1
CDR3: CASSSDRDTEAFF

V: TRBV11-3
J: TRBJ2-2
CDR3: CASSLFGGTGELLF

V: TRBV5-1
J: TRBJ2-7
CDR3: CASSGGRSGARYEQYF

V: TRBV7-2
J: TRBJ2-1
CDR3: CASSSRLAGDNEQFF

V: TRBV28
J: TRBJ2-3
CDR3: CASKNRGNTDTQYF

V: TRBV7-9
J: TRBJ2-7
CDR3: CAAGGGGTSSYEQYF

V: TRBV28
J: TRBJ2-4
CDR3: CASSLGGTAGKNIQYF

V: TRBV28
J: TRBJ2-6
CDR3: CASSANPGTVRSGANVLTF

V: TRBV6-1
J: TRBJ1-2
CDR3: CASMTNHGYTF

V: TRBV7-6
J: TRBJ1-4
CDR3: CASSLVRGTNEKLFF

V: TRBV7-2
J: TRBJ1-2
CDR3: CASGKSGTYNYGYTF

V: TRBV4-2
J: TRBJ1-6
CDR3: CASSLHQGGQSSYNSPLHF

V: TRBV7-2
J: TRBJ2-1
CDR3: CASSLHSTQRTSQFF

V: TRBV20-1
J: TRBJ1-2
CDR3: CSAYPPGQANYGYTF

V: TRBV27
J: TRBJ1-1
CDR3: CASSLQPGRVGREAFF

V: TRBV19
J: TRBJ2-3
CDR3: CASSIGAGGRDTQYF

V: TRBV7-2
J: TRBJ2-3
CDR3: CASSFSRGIKYF

V: TRBV5-8
J: TRBJ1-2
CDR3: CASSLRGGTDGYTF

V: TRBV18
J: TRBJ1-5
CDR3: CASSQTGVNQPQHF

V: TRBV12-3/TRBV12-4
J: TRBJ1-5
CDR3: CASNQGYSNQPQHF

V: TRBV25-1
J: TRBJ2-3
CDR3: CASSRDRGPGDTQYF

V: TRBV7-8
J: TRBJ2-2
CDR3: CASRQSPSNTGELFF

V: TRBV20-1
J: TRBJ1-1
CDR3: CSARVAWGQGREAFF

V: TRBV5-1
J: TRBJ1-5
CDR3: CASSLGFNQPQHF

V: TRBV2
J: TRBJ2-7
CDR3: CASSDGSGRRLASYEQYF

V: TRBV28
J: TRBJ2-7
CDR3: CARGPWGHPYEQYF

V: TRBV28
J: TRBJ1-2
CDR3: CASSRAGNYGYTF

V: TRBV5-1
J: TRBJ2-2
CDR3: CASSLGQTNTGELFF

V: TRBV7-9
J: TRBJ1-1
CDR3: CASSLDLQGTEAFF

V: TRBV12-3/TRBV12-4
J: TRBJ2-1
CDR3: CASSLLAGGANEQFF

V: TRBV4-2
J: TRBJ2-6
CDR3: CASSQDRGGGANVLTF

V: TRBV7-2
J: TRBJ1-2
CDR3: CASSPSWTGGDYGYTF

V: TRBV3-1
J: TRBJ1-2
CDR3: CASSQVLTGGYTF